The following is a T cell receptor (beta chain) sequence with its context. Its antigen remains unidentified. This sample was taken from a study of cytomegalovirus exposure and HLA in healthy donors. Study-wide points: Earlier results showed most TCR beta V segments being productive about 87% or about 30% of the time.

This CDR3 comprises 17 residues. Germline values: CDR1 SGDLS, CDR2 YYNGEE. Trimming removed 4 bases from V and 7 bases from J; junction bases left unmatched: 11. A multiplex PCR was run with 60 Vbeta primers and 13 Jbeta primers. This table comes from immunoSEQ multiplex PCR, and its TCRdb copy is limited to in-frame clones, with some not included. This table holds about 150,000 clones, about 80% found once. The sample comprised PBMCs. The rearrangement links TRBV9 to TRBJ2-2, with 12 bases aligning to TRBD1. The sequence was collected from a woman in her forties or fifties in good health and CMV-seropositive. CDR3 nucleotides: TGTGCCAGCAGCTCCCCGCGGGGGACAGGGGGCTACGGGGAGCTGTTTTTT. Its protein is CASSSPRGTGGYGELFF. The variable domain in full, with the rest retrieved from reference TRBV9 and TRBJ2-2, is DSGVTQTPKHLITATGQRVTLRCSPRSGDLSVYWYQQSLDQGLQFLIQYYNGEERAKGNILERFSAQQFPDLHSELNLSSLELGDSALYFCASSSPRGTGGYGELFFGEGSRLTVL.